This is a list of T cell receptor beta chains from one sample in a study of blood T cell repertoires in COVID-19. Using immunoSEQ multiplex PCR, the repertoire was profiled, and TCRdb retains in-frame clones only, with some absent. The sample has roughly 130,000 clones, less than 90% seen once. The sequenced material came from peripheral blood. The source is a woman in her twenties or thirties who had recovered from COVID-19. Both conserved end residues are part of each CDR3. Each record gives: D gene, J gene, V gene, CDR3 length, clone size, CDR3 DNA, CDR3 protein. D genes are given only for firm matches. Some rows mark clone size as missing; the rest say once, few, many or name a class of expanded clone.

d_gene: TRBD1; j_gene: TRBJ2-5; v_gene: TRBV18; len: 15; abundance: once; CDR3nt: TGTGCCAGCTCTACCGGGACAGGGGGTTTATCGACCCAGTACTTC; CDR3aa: CASSTGTGGLSTQYF
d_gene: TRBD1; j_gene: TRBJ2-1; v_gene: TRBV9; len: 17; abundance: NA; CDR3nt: TGTGCCAGCAGCGCCAGTGGGGGACAGGGGAGATACAATGAGCAGTTCTTC; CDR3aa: CASSASGGQGRYNEQFF
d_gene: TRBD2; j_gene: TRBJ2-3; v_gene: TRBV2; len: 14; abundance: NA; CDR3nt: TGTGCCAGCCAACTAGCGGGGGTCACAGATACGCAGTATTTT; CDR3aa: CASQLAGVTDTQYF
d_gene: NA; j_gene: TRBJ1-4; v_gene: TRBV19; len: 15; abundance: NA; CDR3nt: TGTGCCAGTAGTATAGATGGGCTGTCAAACGAAAAACTGTTTTTT; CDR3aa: CASSIDGLSNEKLFF
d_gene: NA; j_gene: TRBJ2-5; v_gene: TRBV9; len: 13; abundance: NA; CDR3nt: TGTGCCAGCAGCCCGCGAGGCCGGGAGACCCAGTACTTC; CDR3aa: CASSPRGRETQYF
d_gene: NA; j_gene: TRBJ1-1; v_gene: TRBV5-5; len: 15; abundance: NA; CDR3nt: TGTGCCAGCAGCTTGATGGTCGGGGGGCTCGGGGAAGCTTTCTTT; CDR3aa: CASSLMVGGLGEAFF
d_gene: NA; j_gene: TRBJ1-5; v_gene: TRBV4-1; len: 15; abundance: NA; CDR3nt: TGCGCCAGCAGCCAAGACCAGGTGAATGATCAGCCCCAGCATTTT; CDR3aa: CASSQDQVNDQPQHF
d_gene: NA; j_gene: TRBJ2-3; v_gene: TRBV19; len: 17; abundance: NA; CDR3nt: TGTGCCAGTAGCGATCAGGGGCGTACAACTAGCACAGATACGCAGTATTTT; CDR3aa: CASSDQGRTTSTDTQYF
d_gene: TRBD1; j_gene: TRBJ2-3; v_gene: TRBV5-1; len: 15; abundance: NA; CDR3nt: TGCGCCAGCAGCTTAGGGGGCGGGAGCACAGATACGCAGTATTTT; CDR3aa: CASSLGGGSTDTQYF
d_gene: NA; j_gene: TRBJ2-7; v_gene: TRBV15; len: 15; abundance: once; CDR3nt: TGTGCCACCAGCAGAGATCTGGACTATTGGAGGGAGCAGTACTTC; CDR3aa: CATSRDLDYWREQYF
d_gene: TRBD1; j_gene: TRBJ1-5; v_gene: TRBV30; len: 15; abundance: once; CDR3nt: TGTGCCTGGAGTTCCGGGACAGGGGTTAATCAGCCCCAGCATTTT; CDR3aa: CAWSSGTGVNQPQHF
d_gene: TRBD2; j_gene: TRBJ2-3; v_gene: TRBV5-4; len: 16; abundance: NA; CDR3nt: TGTGCCAGCAGCGTAATAGCGGGAGGTAGTCCAGATACGCAGTATTTT; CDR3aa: CASSVIAGGSPDTQYF
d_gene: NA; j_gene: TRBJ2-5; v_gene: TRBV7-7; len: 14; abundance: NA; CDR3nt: TGTGCTAGCAGCTTTAGCGGAGATAAAGAGACCCAGTACTTC; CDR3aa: CASSFSGDKETQYF
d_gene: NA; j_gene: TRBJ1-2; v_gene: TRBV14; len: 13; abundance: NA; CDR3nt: TGTGCCAGCAGCCAAGGCCCAGGATATGGCTACACCTTC; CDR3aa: CASSQGPGYGYTF
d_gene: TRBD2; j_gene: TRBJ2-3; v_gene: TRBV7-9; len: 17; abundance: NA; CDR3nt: TGTGCCAGCAGCCCGGCAGGGCTAGCGGGAGGTGCAGATACGCAGTATTTT; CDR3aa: CASSPAGLAGGADTQYF
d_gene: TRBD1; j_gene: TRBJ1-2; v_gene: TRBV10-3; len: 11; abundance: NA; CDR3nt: TGTGCCACCAGTGAGGGGGCCGGCTACACCTTC; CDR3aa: CATSEGAGYTF
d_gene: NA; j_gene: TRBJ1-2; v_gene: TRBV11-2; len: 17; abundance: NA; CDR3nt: TGTGCCAGCAGCTTACGGGCTCCCACGGGAGGGGACTATGGCTACACCTTC; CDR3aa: CASSLRAPTGGDYGYTF
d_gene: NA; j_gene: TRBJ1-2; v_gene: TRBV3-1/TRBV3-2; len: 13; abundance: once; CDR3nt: TGTGCCAGCAGCCAAATCGGGGTCTATGGCTACACCTTC; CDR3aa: CASSQIGVYGYTF
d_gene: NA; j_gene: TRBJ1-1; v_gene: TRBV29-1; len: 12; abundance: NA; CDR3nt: TGCAGCTCCTCGGACGGGGACACTGAAGCTTTCTTT; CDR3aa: CSSSDGDTEAFF
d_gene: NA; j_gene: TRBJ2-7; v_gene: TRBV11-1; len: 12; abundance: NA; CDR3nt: TGTGCCAGCACCCTTCAGGAGGGCGAGCAGTACTTC; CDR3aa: CASTLQEGEQYF
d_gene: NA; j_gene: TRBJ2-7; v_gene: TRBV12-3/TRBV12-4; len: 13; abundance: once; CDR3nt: TGTGCCAGCAGTTTAGGGGAGTCCTACGAGCAGTACTTC; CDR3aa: CASSLGESYEQYF
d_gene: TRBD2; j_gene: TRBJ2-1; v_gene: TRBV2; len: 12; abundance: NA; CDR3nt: TGTGCCAGCCGCGGGGGGGCGGTTGAGCAGTTCTTC; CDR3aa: CASRGGAVEQFF
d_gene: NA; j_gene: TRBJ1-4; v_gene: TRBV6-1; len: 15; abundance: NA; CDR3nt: TGTGCCAGCAGTGATCTGACAGGAGAAAATGAAAAACTGTTTTTT; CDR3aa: CASSDLTGENEKLFF
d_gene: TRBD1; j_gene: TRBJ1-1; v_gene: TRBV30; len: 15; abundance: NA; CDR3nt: TGTGCCTGGACATGGACAGGGGGCATGAACACTGAAGCTTTCTTT; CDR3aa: CAWTWTGGMNTEAFF
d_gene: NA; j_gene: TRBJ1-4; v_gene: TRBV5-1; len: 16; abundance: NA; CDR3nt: TGCGCCAGCAGCTCGGCGCGGGCAGCAACTAATGAAAAACTGTTTTTT; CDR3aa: CASSSARAATNEKLFF
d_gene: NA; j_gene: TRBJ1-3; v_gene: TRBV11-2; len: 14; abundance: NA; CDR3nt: TGTGCCAGCAGCCGGACAGACTCTGGAAACACCATATATTTT; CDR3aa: CASSRTDSGNTIYF
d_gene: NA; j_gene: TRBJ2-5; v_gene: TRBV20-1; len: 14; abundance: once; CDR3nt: TGCAGTGCTAGTATAAGGGCTGGGAGGGAGACCCAGTACTTC; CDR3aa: CSASIRAGRETQYF
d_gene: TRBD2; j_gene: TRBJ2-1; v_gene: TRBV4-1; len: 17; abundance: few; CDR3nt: TGCGCCAGCAGCCAAGATGCTAGCGGGAGGGGCTACAATGAGCAGTTCTTC; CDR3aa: CASSQDASGRGYNEQFF
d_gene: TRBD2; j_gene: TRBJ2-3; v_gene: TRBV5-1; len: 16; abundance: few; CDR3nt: TGCGCCAGCAGCTCTCAGACTAGCGGGATCACAGATACGCAGTATTTT; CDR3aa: CASSSQTSGITDTQYF
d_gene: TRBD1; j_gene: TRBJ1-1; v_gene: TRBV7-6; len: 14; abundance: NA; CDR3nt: TGTGCCAGCAGCTTAAAGGGGGCGGACACTGAAGCTTTCTTT; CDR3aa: CASSLKGADTEAFF
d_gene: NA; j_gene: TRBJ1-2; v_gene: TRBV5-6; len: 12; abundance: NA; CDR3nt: TGTGCCAGCAGCTTGGCGGGGGATGGCTACACCTTC; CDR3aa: CASSLAGDGYTF
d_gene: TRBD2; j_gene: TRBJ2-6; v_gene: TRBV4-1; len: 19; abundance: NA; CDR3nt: TGCGCCAGCAGCCAAGATCCCGGACTAGCGGACTCTGGGGCCAACGTCCTGACTTTC; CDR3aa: CASSQDPGLADSGANVLTF
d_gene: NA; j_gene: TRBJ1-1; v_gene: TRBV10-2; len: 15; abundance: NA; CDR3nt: TGCGCCAGCAGTGAGTCGAAACAGGGAGTCACTGAAGCTTTCTTT; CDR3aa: CASSESKQGVTEAFF
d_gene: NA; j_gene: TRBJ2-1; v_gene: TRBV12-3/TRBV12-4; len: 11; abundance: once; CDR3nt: TGTGCCAGCAGTGAGCTCAATGAGCAGTTCTTC; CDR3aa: CASSELNEQFF
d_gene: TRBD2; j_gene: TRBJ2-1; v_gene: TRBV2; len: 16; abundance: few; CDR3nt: TGTGCCAGCAGCGCCGGGACTAGCGGACACTACAATGAGCAGTTCTTC; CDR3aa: CASSAGTSGHYNEQFF
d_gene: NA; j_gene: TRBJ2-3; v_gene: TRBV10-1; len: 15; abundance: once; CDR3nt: TGCGCCAGCAGTGATGGGCAGAGGAGGCCAGATACGCAGTATTTT; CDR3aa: CASSDGQRRPDTQYF
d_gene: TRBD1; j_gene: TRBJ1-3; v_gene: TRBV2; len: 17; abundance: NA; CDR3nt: TGTGCCAGCAGTGAATGGGACAGGGGAGAGCCTGGAAACACCATATATTTT; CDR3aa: CASSEWDRGEPGNTIYF
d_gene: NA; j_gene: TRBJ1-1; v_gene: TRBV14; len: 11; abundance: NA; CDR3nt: TGTGCCAGCAGCCTGGGGGCCTTGGCTTTCTTT; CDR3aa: CASSLGALAFF
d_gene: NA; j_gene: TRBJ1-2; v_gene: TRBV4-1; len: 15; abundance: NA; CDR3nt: TGCGCCAGCAGCCAAGATTTGGGCAGGGACTATGGCTACACCTTC; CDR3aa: CASSQDLGRDYGYTF
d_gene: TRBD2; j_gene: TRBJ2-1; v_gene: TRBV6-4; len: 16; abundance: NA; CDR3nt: TGTGCCAGCAGTGACCCTGGACTAAGCGGGAGAAATGAGCAGTTCTTC; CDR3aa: CASSDPGLSGRNEQFF
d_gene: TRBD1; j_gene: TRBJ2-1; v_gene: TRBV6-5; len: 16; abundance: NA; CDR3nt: TGTGCCAGCAGTTACCGGGCGGGACAGGGGACCCATGAGCAGTTCTTC; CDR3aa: CASSYRAGQGTHEQFF
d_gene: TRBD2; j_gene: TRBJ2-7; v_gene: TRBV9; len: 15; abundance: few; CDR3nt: TGTGCCAGCAGCGTTCTGGCGGGAGGGGCCGGAGAGCAGTACTTC; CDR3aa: CASSVLAGGAGEQYF
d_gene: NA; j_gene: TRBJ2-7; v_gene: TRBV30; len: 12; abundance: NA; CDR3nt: TGTGCCTGGAAATCCTCTCACGGCGAGCAGTACTTC; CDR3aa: CAWKSSHGEQYF
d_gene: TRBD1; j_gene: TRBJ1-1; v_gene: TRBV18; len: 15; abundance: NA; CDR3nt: TGTGCCAGCTCACCACCGACAGGGTTGAACACTGAAGCTTTCTTT; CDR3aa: CASSPPTGLNTEAFF
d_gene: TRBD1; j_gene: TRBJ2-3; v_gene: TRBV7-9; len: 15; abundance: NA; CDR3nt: TGTGCCAGCAGCGTAACAGGGGGATCCACAGATACGCAGTATTTT; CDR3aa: CASSVTGGSTDTQYF
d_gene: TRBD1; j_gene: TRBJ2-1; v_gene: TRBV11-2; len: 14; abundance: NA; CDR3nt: TGTGCCAGCAGCCCGGACAGGGCTGGGAATGAGCAGTTCTTC; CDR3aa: CASSPDRAGNEQFF
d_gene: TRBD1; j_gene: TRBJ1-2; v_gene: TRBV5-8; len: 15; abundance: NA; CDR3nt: TGTGCCAGCAGCCGTGGACAGGGTAGCACCTATGGCTACACCTTC; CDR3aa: CASSRGQGSTYGYTF
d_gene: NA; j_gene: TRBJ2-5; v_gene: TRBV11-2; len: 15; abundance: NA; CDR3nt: TGTGCCAGCAGCTTAACAGTAGACCGCATCGAGACCCAGTACTTC; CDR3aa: CASSLTVDRIETQYF
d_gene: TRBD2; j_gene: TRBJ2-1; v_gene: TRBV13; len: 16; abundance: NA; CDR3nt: TGTGCCAGCAGCTCCCCCAAGACTAGCGGGAGCTATGAGCAGTTCTTC; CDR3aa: CASSSPKTSGSYEQFF
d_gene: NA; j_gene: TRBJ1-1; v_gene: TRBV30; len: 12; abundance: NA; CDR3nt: TGTGCCTGGATGCCAGGTAACACTGAAGCTTTCTTT; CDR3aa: CAWMPGNTEAFF
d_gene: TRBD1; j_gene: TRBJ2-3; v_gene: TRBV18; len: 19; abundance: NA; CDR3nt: TGTGCCAGCTCACCTAATGGACAGGGGGGTCCCACTAGCACAGATACGCAGTATTTT; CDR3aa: CASSPNGQGGPTSTDTQYF
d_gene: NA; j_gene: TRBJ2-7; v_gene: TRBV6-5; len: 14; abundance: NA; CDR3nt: TGTGCCAGCAGTTATGGTGCAGGTACCTACGAGCAGTACTTC; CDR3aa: CASSYGAGTYEQYF
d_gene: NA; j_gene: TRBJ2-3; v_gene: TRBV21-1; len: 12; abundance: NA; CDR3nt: TGTGCCAGCAGTTACTTGATAGATACGCAGTATTTT; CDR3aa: CASSYLIDTQYF
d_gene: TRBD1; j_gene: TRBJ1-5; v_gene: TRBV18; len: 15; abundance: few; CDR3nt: TGTGCCAGCGCAGCTGACAGGGGTAGCAATCAGCCCCAGCATTTT; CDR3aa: CASAADRGSNQPQHF
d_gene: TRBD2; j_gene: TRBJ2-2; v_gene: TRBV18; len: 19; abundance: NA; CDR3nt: TGTGCCAGCTCACCCCTAGCGGGGCTTACTCAGGGGAACACCGGGGAGCTGTTTTTT; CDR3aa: CASSPLAGLTQGNTGELFF
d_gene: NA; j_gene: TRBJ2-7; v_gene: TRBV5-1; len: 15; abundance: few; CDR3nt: TGCGCCAGCAGCTTGGCCGCGGGTCTAGGTTACGAGCAGTACTTC; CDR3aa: CASSLAAGLGYEQYF
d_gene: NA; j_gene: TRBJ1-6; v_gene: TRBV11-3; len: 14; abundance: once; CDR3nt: TGTGCCAGCAGCTTAGGCACCGGGAATTCACCCCTCCACTTT; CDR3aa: CASSLGTGNSPLHF